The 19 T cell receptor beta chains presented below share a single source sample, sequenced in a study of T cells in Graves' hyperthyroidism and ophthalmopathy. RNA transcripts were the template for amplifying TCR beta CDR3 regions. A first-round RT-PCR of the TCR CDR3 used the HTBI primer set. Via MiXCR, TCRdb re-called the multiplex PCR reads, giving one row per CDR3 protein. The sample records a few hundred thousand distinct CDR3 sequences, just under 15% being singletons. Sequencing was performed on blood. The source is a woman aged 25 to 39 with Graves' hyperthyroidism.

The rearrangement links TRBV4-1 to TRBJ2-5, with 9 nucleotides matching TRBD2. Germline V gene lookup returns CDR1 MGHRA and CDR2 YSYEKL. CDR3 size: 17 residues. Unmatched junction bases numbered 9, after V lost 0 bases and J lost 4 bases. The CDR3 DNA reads TGCGCCAGCAGCCAAGATCCGGGGACTAGCCACATAGAGACCCAGTACTTC. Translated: CASSQDPGTSHIETQYF.

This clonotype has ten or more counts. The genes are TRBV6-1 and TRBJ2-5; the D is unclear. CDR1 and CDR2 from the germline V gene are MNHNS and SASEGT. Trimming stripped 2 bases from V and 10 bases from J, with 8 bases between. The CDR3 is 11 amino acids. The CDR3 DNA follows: TGTGCCAGCAGTGAACCCCAGGTCCAGTACTTC. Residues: CASSEPQVQYF.

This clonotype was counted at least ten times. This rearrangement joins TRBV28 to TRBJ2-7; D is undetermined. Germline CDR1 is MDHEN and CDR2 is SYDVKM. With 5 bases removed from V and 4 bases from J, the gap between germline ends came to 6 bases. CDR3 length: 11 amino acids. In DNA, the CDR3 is TGTGCCAGCAGTCACGGATACGAGCAGTACTTC. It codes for CASSHGYEQYF.

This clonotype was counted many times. The CDR3 sequence is CASSLIAGDTGTEQFF. The CDR3 DNA sequence: TGCGCCAGCAGCTTAATAGCGGGAGACACGGGCACTGAGCAGTTCTTC. This chain links TRBV5-1 with TRBJ2-1, with 9 bases identical to TRBD2. In germline, CDR1 is SGHRS, CDR2 YFSETQ. V dropped 2 bases and J dropped 9; count of bases not matched to a gene: 12. This CDR3 has 16 residues.

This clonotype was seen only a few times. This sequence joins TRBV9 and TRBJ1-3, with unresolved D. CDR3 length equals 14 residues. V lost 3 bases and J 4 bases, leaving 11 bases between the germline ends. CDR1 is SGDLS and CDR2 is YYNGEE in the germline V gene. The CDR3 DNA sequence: TGTGCCAGCAGCGCCCCCTCAGCCGGAAACACCATATATTTT. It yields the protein CASSAPSAGNTIYF.

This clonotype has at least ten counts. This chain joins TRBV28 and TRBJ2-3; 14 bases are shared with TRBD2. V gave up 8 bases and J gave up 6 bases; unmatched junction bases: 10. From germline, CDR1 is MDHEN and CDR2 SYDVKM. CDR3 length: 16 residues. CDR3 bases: TGTGCCAGCCTTGGAGGACTAGCGGGAGGTGGGGATACGCAGTATTTT. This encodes CASLGGLAGGGDTQYF.

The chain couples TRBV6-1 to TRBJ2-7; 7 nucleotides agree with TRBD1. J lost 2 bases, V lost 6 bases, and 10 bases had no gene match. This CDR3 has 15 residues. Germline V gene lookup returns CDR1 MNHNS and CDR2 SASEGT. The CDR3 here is CASSRTGQSPYEQYF. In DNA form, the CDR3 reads TGTGCCAGCAGCCGAACGGGACAGAGCCCCTACGAGCAGTACTTC.

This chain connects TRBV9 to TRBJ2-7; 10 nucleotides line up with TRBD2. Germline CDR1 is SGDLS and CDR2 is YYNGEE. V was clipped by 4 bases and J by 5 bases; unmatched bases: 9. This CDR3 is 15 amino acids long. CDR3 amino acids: CASSPDIGLADEQYF. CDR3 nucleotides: TGTGCCAGCAGCCCGGACATAGGACTAGCGGACGAGCAGTACTTC.

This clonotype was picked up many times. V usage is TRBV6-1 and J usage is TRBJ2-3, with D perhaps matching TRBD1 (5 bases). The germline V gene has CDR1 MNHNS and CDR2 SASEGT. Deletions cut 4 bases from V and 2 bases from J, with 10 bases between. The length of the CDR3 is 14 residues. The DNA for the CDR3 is TGTGCCAGCAGTGCAGGGCTGTACACAGATACGCAGTATTTT. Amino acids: CASSAGLYTDTQYF.

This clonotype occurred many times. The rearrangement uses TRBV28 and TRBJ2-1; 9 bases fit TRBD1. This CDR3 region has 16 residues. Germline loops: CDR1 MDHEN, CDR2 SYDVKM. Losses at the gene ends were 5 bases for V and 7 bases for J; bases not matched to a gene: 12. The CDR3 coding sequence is TGTGCCAGCAGTGCCTCGAACCCGGGACAGGGAAATGAGCAGTTCTTC. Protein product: CASSASNPGQGNEQFF.

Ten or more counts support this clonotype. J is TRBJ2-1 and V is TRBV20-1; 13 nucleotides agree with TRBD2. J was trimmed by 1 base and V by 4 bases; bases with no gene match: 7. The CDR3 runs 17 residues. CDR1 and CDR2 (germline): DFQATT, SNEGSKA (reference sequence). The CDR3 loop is CSATWTSGRLSYNEQFF. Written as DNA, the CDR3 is TGCAGTGCTACGTGGACTAGCGGGAGATTATCCTACAATGAGCAGTTCTTC.

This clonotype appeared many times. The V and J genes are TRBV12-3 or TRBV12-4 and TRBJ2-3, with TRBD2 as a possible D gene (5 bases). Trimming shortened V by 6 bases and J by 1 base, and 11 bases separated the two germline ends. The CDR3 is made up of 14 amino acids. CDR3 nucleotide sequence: TGTGCCAGCAGGGTTGGGAGCGGCACAGATACGCAGTATTTT. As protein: CASRVGSGTDTQYF.

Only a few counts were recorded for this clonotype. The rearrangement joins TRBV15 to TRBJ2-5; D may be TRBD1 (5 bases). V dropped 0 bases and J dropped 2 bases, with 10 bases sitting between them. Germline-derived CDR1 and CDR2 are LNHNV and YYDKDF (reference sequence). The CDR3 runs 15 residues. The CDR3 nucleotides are TGTGCCACCAGCAGAGATAGGCGACAGCAAGAGACCCAGTACTTC. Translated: CATSRDRRQQETQYF.

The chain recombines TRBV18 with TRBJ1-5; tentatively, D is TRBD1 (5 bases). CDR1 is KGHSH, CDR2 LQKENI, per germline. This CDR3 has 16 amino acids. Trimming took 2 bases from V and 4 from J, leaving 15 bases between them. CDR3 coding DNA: TGTGCCAGCTCACCAATCTCCGGGACTTCAAATCAGCCCCAGCATTTT. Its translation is CASSPISGTSNQPQHF.

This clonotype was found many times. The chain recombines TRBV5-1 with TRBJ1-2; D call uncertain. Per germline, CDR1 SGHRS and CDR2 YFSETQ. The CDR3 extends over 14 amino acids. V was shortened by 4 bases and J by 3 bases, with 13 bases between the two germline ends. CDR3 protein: CASSPQPGYYGYTF. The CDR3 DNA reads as TGCGCCAGCAGCCCCCAACCGGGGTACTATGGCTACACCTTC.

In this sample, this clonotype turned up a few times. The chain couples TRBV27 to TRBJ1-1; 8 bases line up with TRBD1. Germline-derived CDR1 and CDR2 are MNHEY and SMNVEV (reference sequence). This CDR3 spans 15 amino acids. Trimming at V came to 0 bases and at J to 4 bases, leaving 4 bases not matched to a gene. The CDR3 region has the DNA TGTGCCAGCAGTTTATCGACTACAGGGGGCACTGAAGCTTTCTTT. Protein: CASSLSTTGGTEAFF.

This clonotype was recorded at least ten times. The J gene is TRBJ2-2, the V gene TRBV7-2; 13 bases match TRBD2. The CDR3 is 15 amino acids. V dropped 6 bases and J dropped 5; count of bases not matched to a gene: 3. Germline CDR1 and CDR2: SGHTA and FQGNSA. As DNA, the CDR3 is TGTGCCAGCAGACGGACTAGCGGGAGAACCGGGGAGCTGTTTTTT. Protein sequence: CASRRTSGRTGELFF.

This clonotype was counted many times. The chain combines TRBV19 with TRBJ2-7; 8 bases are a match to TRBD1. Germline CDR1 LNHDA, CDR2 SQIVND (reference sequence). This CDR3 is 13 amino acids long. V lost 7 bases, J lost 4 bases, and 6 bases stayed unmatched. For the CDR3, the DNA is TGTGCCAGTACAGACAGGGGCATGTACGAGCAGTACTTC. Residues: CASTDRGMYEQYF. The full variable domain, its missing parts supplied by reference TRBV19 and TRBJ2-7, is DGGITQSPKYLFRKEGQNVTLSCEQNLNHDAMYWYRQDPGQGLRLIYYSQIVNDFQKGDIAEGYSVSREKKESFPLTVTSAQKNPTAFYLCASTDRGMYEQYFGPGTRLTVT.

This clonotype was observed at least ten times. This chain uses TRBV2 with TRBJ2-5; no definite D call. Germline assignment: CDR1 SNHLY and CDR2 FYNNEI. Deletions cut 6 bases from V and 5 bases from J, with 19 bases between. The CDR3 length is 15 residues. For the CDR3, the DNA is TGTGCCAGCAGGTCCGGCGGAACCCTGGGGGAGACCCAGTACTTC. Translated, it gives CASRSGGTLGETQYF.